The 7 T cell receptor beta chains below all came from one sample that was sequenced in a study of regulatory T cells in long-lasting Graves disease (dated by TCRdb to the early 2020s). Libraries were prepared through multiplex PCR. The sample was run on an Illumina HiSeq 4000. CDR3 regions were amplified by Arm-PCR with iRepertoire HTBI primers to construct TCR beta libraries. TCRdb reprocessing: public reads trimmed at Q25 with fastp, clones called with MiXCR, in-frame beta chains kept. For every CDR3 protein sequence, its rows merge into one entry that carries the most common genes and DNA. The table for this sample lists 250,000 to 400,000 distinct CDR3 sequences; over 15% of them were counted only once. The ten biggest clones cover roughly 40% of the sample. Reading the label with the study, this specimen's time point is: newly diagnosed GD, antithyroid drugs for less than 3 months. For both TCR sequencing and RNA sequencing, RNA was extracted from PBMCs using TRIzol.

This specimen was peripheral blood mononuclear cells (PBMCs), taken at new diagnosis, from a patient treated with antithyroid drugs. Source of these receptors: a female donor with Graves disease.

To note about this clonotype: Since a much larger clone is just one base distant, this may be a read error. CDR3 DNA sequence: TGTGCCAGCAGCCTTCCTACAGGCCAAGAGACCCAGTTCTTC. Encoded protein: CASSLPTGQETQFF. This rearrangement joins TRBV28 to TRBJ2-1; the D gene is possibly TRBD1 (5 bases). V was shortened by 6 bases and J by 13 bases, with 22 bases between the two germline ends. Germline lookup yields CDR1 MDHEN and CDR2 SYDVKM. The length of the CDR3 is 14 residues.

J is TRBJ2-7 and V is TRBV6-2 or TRBV6-3; TRBD1 matches 12 bases. V was pared by 5 bases and J by 6 bases, with 14 bases of the junction left unmatched. This CDR3 contains 17 residues. Germline V gene data show CDR1 as MNHEY and CDR2 as SVGEGT. DNA of the CDR3: TGTGCCAGCAGTGAAGTAGGGTGGGGGACAGGGGGCCTCGAGCAGTACTTC. Amino acids: CASSEVGWGTGGLEQYF.

This clonotype was observed a few times. V usage is TRBV6-1 and J usage is TRBJ1-1; 9 nucleotides line up with TRBD1. The CDR3 is made up of 17 amino acids. Unmatched junction bases numbered 13, after V lost 3 bases and J lost 5 bases. Germline CDR1 MNHNS, CDR2 SASEGT. The CDR3 here is CASSDRRQGVWVTEAFF. In DNA form, the CDR3 reads TGTGCCAGCAGTGATCGGCGACAGGGGGTGTGGGTTACTGAAGCTTTCTTT.

There are many counts of this clonotype. The V call is TRBV3-1, the J call TRBJ2-7; D gene uncertain. The CDR3 has 13 amino acids. CDR1 LGHDT and CDR2 YNNKEL come from the germline V gene (reference sequence). Trimming took off 5 bases at V and 3 bases at J, with 11 bases between the two ends. CDR3 coding DNA: TGTGCCAGCAGCAAAGGGCGCAACTACGAGCAGTACTTC. As protein: CASSKGRNYEQYF.

The chain carries TRBV30 and TRBJ2-5; D ambiguous. V was cut by 3 bases and J by 7 bases, with 15 bases left in between. The CDR3 loop spans 13 amino acids. Germline values: CDR1 GTSNPN, CDR2 SVGIG (reference sequence). The DNA of the CDR3 is TGTGCCTGGAGGGACCGGGTAGACGGGACCCAGTACTTC. Translation: CAWRDRVDGTQYF.

There are a few counts of this clonotype. This chain uses TRBV6-5 with TRBJ2-7, with D hard to call. There are 15 residues in the CDR3. V dropped 0 bases and J dropped 0 bases, with 9 bases sitting between them. The germline gives CDR1 MNHEY, CDR2 SVGAGI. CDR3 residues: CASSYSWYDSYEQYF. For the CDR3, the DNA is TGTGCCAGCAGTTACTCTTGGTACGACTCCTACGAGCAGTACTTC.

V gene TRBV5-1 combines with J gene TRBJ2-3; D is unclear. The CDR3 extends over 13 amino acids. The V end lost 7 bases, the J end lost 4 bases, and 13 bases lay between the germline ends. CDR1 is SGHRS, CDR2 YFSETQ, per germline. The CDR3 region is CASGPRSPDTQYF. The CDR3 region has the DNA TGCGCCAGCGGACCTCGAAGTCCAGATACGCAGTATTTT.